The sequence of this T cell receptor (beta chain) was determined in a study of T cell changes during pregnancy in multiple sclerosis. The CDR3 loop spans 15 amino acids. Germline-derived CDR1 and CDR2 are MRHNA and SNTAGT. V lost 3 bases and J lost 4; bases outside the gene matches: 4. Here immunoSEQ multiplex PCR was the method, and the copy in TCRdb shows in-frame clones only, minus some. The sample shows tens of thousands of clones, approximately 89% of them seen only once. The chain couples TRBV6-4 to TRBJ2-2; 8 bases align to TRBD2. Sequenced here: CD8+ T cells from peripheral blood mononuclear cells, sampled in the third trimester of pregnancy. The TCR originated in a female donor with multiple sclerosis, enrolled in a pregnancy study. CDR3 nucleotide sequence: TGTGCCAGCAGTGAGACTAGCGACAGCACCGGGGAGCTGTTTTTT. Translation gives CASSETSDSTGELFF.